One T cell receptor beta chain is described in this entry. The record originates from a study of blood T cell repertoires in COVID-19. The CDR3 has 16 amino acids. With 2 bases removed from V and 0 bases from J, the gap between germline ends came to 12 bases. Germline V gene lookup returns CDR1 MNHEY and CDR2 SVGAGI. Measured with immunoSEQ multiplex PCR; TCRdb has only the in-frame clones, and not every one. The sample comprises about 250,000 clones, around 88% of which are singletons, and about 0.8% rests with the top ten. The sequence derives from a man under 40 with acute or convalescent COVID-19. This chain connects TRBV6-5 to TRBJ2-3, with D possibly being TRBD2 (5 bases). Source material: peripheral blood. CDR3 sequence reads: CASSYTQRTSTDTQYF. The CDR3 DNA follows: TGTGCCAGCAGTTACACCCAGCGGACTAGCACAGATACGCAGTATTTT.